This paragraph covers one T cell receptor (beta chain) sequence. This sample is part of a study of blood T cell repertoires in COVID-19. The CDR3 has 14 residues. Germline lookup yields CDR1 MDHEN and CDR2 SYDVKM. Trimming pared 3 bases from V and 2 bases from J, leaving 8 bases between. Only in-frame clones appear in the TCRdb table, and some are missing; sequencing was by immunoSEQ multiplex PCR. The table has about 200,000 clones, approximately 82% seen once. V usage is TRBV28 and J usage is TRBJ1-3; D may be TRBD1 (5 bases). The sequencing sample was made of PBMCs or T cells enriched from blood (not recorded which). This receptor was taken from a woman aged 60-70 years with acute COVID-19. In DNA, the CDR3 is TGTGCCAGCAGTTTCGGGGGAGCTGGAAACACCATATATTTT. Amino acid sequence: CASSFGGAGNTIYF.